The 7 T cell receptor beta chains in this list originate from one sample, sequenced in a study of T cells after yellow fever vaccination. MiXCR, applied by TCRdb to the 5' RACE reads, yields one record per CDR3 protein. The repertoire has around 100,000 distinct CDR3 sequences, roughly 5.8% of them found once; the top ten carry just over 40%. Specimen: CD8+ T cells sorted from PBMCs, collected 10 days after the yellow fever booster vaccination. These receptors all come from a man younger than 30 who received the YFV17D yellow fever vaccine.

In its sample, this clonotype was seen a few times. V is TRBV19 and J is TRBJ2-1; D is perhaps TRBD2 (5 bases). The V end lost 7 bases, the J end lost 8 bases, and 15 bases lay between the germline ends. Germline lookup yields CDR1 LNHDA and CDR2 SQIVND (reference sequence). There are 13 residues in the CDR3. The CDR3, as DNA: TGTGCCAGTATGGCGAGCGGAATCGATGAGCAGTTCTTC. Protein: CASMASGIDEQFF.

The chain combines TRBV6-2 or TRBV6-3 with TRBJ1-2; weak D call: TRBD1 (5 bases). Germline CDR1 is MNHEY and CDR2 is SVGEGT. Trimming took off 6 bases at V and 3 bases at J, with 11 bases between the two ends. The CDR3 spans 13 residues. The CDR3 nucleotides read TGTGCCAGCAGGACGATAGGGGACTATGGCTACACCTTC. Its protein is CASRTIGDYGYTF.

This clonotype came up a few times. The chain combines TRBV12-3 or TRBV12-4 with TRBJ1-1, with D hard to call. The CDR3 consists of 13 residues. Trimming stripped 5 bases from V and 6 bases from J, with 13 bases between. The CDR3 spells CASSLRPTPEAFF. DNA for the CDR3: TGTGCCAGCAGTCTACGACCAACCCCTGAAGCTTTCTTT.

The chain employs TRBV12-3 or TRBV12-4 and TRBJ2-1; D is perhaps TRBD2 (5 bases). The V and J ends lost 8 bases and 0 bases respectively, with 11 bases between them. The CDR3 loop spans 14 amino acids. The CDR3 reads CASRAVSSYNEQFF. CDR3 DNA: TGTGCCAGCCGAGCGGTTAGCTCCTACAATGAGCAGTTCTTC.

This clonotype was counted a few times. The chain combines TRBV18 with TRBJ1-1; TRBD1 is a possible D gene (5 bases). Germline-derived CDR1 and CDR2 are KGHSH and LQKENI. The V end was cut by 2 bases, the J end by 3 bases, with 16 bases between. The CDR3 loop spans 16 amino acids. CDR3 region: CASSPSSPGLDTEAFF. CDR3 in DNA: TGTGCCAGCTCACCAAGTAGCCCAGGGCTGGACACTGAAGCTTTCTTT.

The CDR3 sequence is CASSLALAGAYEQYF. In DNA form, the CDR3 reads TGTGCCAGCAGCCTCGCACTAGCGGGGGCCTACGAGCAGTACTTC. This chain links TRBV14 with TRBJ2-7; 11 bases align to TRBD2. Germline-derived CDR1 and CDR2 are SGHDN and FVKESK. Trimming at V came to 4 bases and at J to 2 bases, leaving 4 bases not matched to a gene. The CDR3 is 15 amino acids.

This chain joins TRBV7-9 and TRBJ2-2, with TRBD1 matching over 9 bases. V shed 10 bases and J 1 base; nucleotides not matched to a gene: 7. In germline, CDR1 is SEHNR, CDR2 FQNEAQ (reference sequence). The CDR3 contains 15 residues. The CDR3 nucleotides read TGTGCCAACGAAAGGGGACAGGGGAACACCGGGGAGCTGTTTTTT. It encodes CANERGQGNTGELFF.